This is a list of T cell receptor beta chains from one sample in a study of CD8 T cells in ankylosing spondylitis. TCRdb redid the calling of the 5' RACE reads with MiXCR, one entry per CDR3 protein. This sample carries almost 30,000 distinct CDR3 sequences, about 5.6% of them seen once, and the ten largest clones take approximately 1.7%. Material: blood, either unsorted or a sorted T cell fraction (not recorded which). The receptors derive from a female donor with ankylosing spondylitis or in good health (not recorded which). Each CDR3 is given with its conserved first and last residue. D genes are given only for firm matches. A row's size may be missing; if present it is once, few, many or a size class.

CDR3 protein	CDR3 DNA	V gene	J gene	D gene	clone size
CASSGPGSIGNTIYF	TGTGCCAGCAGCGGACCGGGATCAATCGGAAACACCATATATTTT	TRBV9	TRBJ1-3	.	many
CASSPTGVNEQFF	TGTGCCAGCAGCCCCACAGGGGTCAATGAGCAGTTCTTC	TRBV9	TRBJ2-1	TRBD1	few
CASSVGAGSSATQYF	TGTGCCAGCAGCGTAGGGGCGGGCTCTTCGGCGACCCAGTACTTC	TRBV9	TRBJ2-5	.	medium-sized
CASSVAIDRAGETQYF	TGTGCCAGCAGCGTAGCAATCGACAGGGCTGGAGAGACCCAGTACTTC	TRBV9	TRBJ2-5	TRBD1	medium-sized
CASSVGTSGGTTDTQYF	TGTGCCAGCAGCGTAGGGACTAGCGGGGGGACCACAGATACGCAGTATTTT	TRBV9	TRBJ2-3	TRBD2	many
CASSVGTSAIYEQYF	TGTGCCAGCAGCGTTGGGACTAGCGCTATCTACGAGCAGTACTTC	TRBV9	TRBJ2-7	TRBD2	few
CASSPRFDRGVGELFF	TGTGCCAGCAGCCCCCGCTTTGACAGGGGGGTCGGGGAGCTGTTTTTT	TRBV9	TRBJ2-2	TRBD1	.
CASSVAIGNRETQYF	TGTGCCAGCAGCGTAGCCATAGGGAACCGGGAGACCCAGTACTTC	TRBV9	TRBJ2-5	.	once
CASSVVSLASDTQYF	TGTGCCAGCAGCGTAGTAAGTCTAGCTTCAGATACGCAGTATTTT	TRBV9	TRBJ2-3	.	many
CASSVAGGPDSPLHF	TGTGCCAGCAGCGTAGCTGGCGGACCGGATTCACCCCTCCACTTT	TRBV9	TRBJ1-6	.	many
CASSVEPGRGRELFF	TGTGCCAGCAGCGTGGAACCGGGCCGCGGTCGGGAGCTGTTTTTT	TRBV9	TRBJ2-2	.	many
CASSVAGGFEQYF	TGTGCCAGCAGCGTAGCGGGAGGGTTCGAGCAGTACTTC	TRBV9	TRBJ2-7	TRBD2	many
CASSVPETGGVGYTF	TGTGCCAGCAGCGTACCCGAAACAGGGGGAGTTGGCTACACCTTC	TRBV9	TRBJ1-2	TRBD1	many
CASSQERGPAGRLDNEQFF	TGCGCCAGCAGCCAAGAACGGGGCCCGGCAGGGAGGTTGGATAATGAGCAGTTCTTC	TRBV4-1	TRBJ2-1	.	many
CASSVGQNTGELFF	TGTGCCAGCAGCGTTGGGCAGAACACCGGGGAGCTGTTTTTT	TRBV9	TRBJ2-2	.	few
CASSPRLAGGGRHEQYF	TGTGCCAGCAGCCCCCGACTAGCGGGAGGGGGTAGGCACGAGCAGTACTTC	TRBV9	TRBJ2-7	TRBD2	many
CASSVGVDTGELFF	TGTGCCAGCAGCGTAGGTGTGGACACCGGGGAGCTGTTTTTT	TRBV9	TRBJ2-2	.	.
CASSVVGGGANEQFF	TGTGCCAGCAGCGTAGTAGGCGGGGGGGCTAATGAGCAGTTCTTC	TRBV9	TRBJ2-1	TRBD2	many
CASSTRDGNYGYTF	TGTGCCAGCAGCACAAGGGACGGGAACTATGGCTACACCTTC	TRBV9	TRBJ1-2	.	many
CASSFDKTETQYF	TGTGCCAGCAGTTTTGACAAAACAGAGACCCAGTACTTC	TRBV12-3/TRBV12-4	TRBJ2-5	.	many
CASSQTQGISEAFF	TGTGCCAGCAGCCAAACCCAGGGCATTTCTGAAGCTTTCTTT	TRBV9	TRBJ1-1	.	many
CASSGGRRDKGNTIYF	TGTGCCAGCAGCGGTGGCCGCCGGGACAAAGGAAACACCATATATTTT	TRBV9	TRBJ1-3	.	medium-sized
CASSETQGGSSQYF	TGTGCCAGCAGCGAGACCCAGGGGGGGTCTTCGCAGTACTTC	TRBV9	TRBJ2-7	.	few
CASSPTQGEKLFF	TGTGCCAGCAGCCCGACCCAAGGTGAAAAACTGTTTTTT	TRBV9	TRBJ1-4	.	.
CASSAGTGQYSPLHF	TGTGCCAGCAGCGCCGGGACAGGCCAATATTCACCCCTCCACTTT	TRBV9	TRBJ1-6	TRBD1	few
CASSGGGSYNEQFF	TGTGCCAGCAGCGGGGGGGGCTCCTACAATGAGCAGTTCTTC	TRBV9	TRBJ2-1	TRBD2	.
CASSVAGAGANVLTF	TGTGCCAGCAGCGTAGCAGGGGCTGGGGCCAACGTCCTGACTTTC	TRBV9	TRBJ2-6	.	many
CASSPGTAPSQETQYF	TGTGCCAGCAGCCCCGGGACAGCACCTTCACAAGAGACCCAGTACTTC	TRBV9	TRBJ2-5	TRBD1	many
CASSVGGWAGELFF	TGTGCCAGCAGCGTTGGGGGGTGGGCCGGGGAGCTGTTTTTT	TRBV9	TRBJ2-2	.	many
CASSAGQVYGYTF	TGTGCCAGCAGCGCCGGACAGGTCTATGGCTACACCTTC	TRBV9	TRBJ1-2	TRBD1	many
CASSVAPEETQYF	TGTGCCAGCAGCGTAGCACCCGAAGAGACCCAGTACTTC	TRBV9	TRBJ2-5	.	many
CASSFGLWGDTQYF	TGTGCCAGCAGTTTCGGACTGTGGGGGGATACGCAGTATTTT	TRBV9	TRBJ2-3	.	.
CASSEGGTGFFSPLHF	TGTGCCAGCAGCGAGGGGGGGACAGGGTTTTTTTCACCCCTCCACTTT	TRBV9	TRBJ1-6	TRBD1	many
CASSVVSVPNTEAFF	TGTGCCAGCAGCGTAGTCTCAGTACCCAACACTGAAGCTTTCTTT	TRBV9	TRBJ1-1	.	many
CASSVGGRDGNEQFF	TGTGCCAGCAGCGTAGGCGGGAGGGACGGCAATGAGCAGTTCTTC	TRBV9	TRBJ2-1	TRBD2	many
CASSLSPFRKALEKLFF	TGTGCCAGCAGTTTAAGCCCATTCAGGAAGGCGCTTGAAAAACTGTTTTTT	TRBV27	TRBJ1-4	.	medium-sized
CASSPGPSGEQFF	TGTGCCAGCAGCCCGGGCCCGTCCGGTGAGCAGTTCTTC	TRBV9	TRBJ2-1	.	many
CASSVSTGNNSPLHF	TGTGCCAGCAGCGTATCGACAGGGAATAATTCACCCCTCCACTTT	TRBV9	TRBJ1-6	TRBD1	many
CASSPRTPYGYTF	TGTGCCAGCAGCCCAAGAACCCCATATGGCTACACCTTC	TRBV9	TRBJ1-2	.	many
CASSVSGQVYGELFF	TGTGCCAGCAGCGTATCTGGACAGGTTTACGGGGAGCTGTTTTTT	TRBV9	TRBJ2-2	TRBD1	medium-sized
CASSRGRDEQFF	TGTGCCAGCAGCAGGGGGAGAGATGAGCAGTTCTTC	TRBV9	TRBJ2-1	.	few
CASSVYGGLQETQYF	TGTGCCAGCAGCGTATACGGGGGACTCCAAGAGACCCAGTACTTC	TRBV9	TRBJ2-5	.	once
CASSVAGVRADTQYF	TGTGCCAGCAGCGTAGCGGGAGTACGCGCGGATACGCAGTATTTT	TRBV9	TRBJ2-3	.	many
CASSVGAAIGADTQYF	TGTGCCAGCAGCGTAGGCGCCGCGATCGGAGCAGATACGCAGTATTTT	TRBV9	TRBJ2-3	.	many
CASSVLGGGTDTQYF	TGTGCCAGCAGTGTACTTGGGGGCGGCACAGATACGCAGTATTTT	TRBV9	TRBJ2-3	.	.
CASSAGTSPYNEQFF	TGTGCCAGCAGCGCCGGGACTAGTCCCTACAATGAGCAGTTCTTC	TRBV9	TRBJ2-1	TRBD2	many